The rows below give T cell receptor beta chains drawn from one sample of a study of T-cell reconstitution after alpha-beta-depleted transplantation in children. TCRdb called the PCR reads again in MiXCR, with one record for every CDR3 protein. The sample shows roughly 50,000 distinct CDR3 sequences, roughly 46% of them seen only once. The sample consisted of PBMCs, mostly from graft donor cells, taken 360 days after TCRalphabeta/CD19-depleted stem cell transplant. Source of these receptors: a male patient aged 5 to 17 who had a stem cell transplant for acute lymphoblastic leukemia, so the T cells may come from the graft donor. The CDR3 runs from the conserved cysteine through the conserved F or W. D genes are given only for firm matches. Clone size, where shown, is once, few, many, or a class for clones that have expanded.

d_call,clone_size,v_call,j_call,cdr3_aa,cdr3_nt
TRBD1,few,TRBV10-3,TRBJ2-3,CAIRTGVTTDTQYF,TGTGCCATCAGAACAGGGGTAACCACAGATACGCAGTATTTT
TRBD1,once,TRBV7-8,TRBJ2-3,CASSPGTGGVNTQYF,TGTGCCAGCAGTCCCGGGACAGGGGGCGTAAATACGCAGTATTTT
NA,NA,TRBV12-3/TRBV12-4,TRBJ1-5,CASRDSGNQPQHF,TGTGCCAGCAGGGACAGCGGCAATCAGCCCCAGCATTTT
TRBD1,NA,TRBV10-3,TRBJ2-7,CAIMGQGRVEQYF,TGTGCCATCATGGGACAGGGGAGGGTCGAGCAGTACTTC
NA,NA,TRBV12-3/TRBV12-4,TRBJ2-1,CAISLWPSANRGYYNEQFF,TGTGCCATCAGTTTATGGCCTAGCGCCAATAGGGGTTACTACAATGAGCAGTTCTTC
NA,few,TRBV4-3,TRBJ2-7,CASSVGQESSYEQYF,TGCGCCAGCAGCGTGGGGCAGGAATCCTCCTACGAGCAGTACTTC
NA,NA,TRBV24-1,TRBJ2-2,CATSGGHTGELFF,TGTGCCACCAGTGGGGGCCACACCGGGGAGCTGTTTTTT
NA,NA,TRBV9,TRBJ2-3,CASSVATVADTQYF,TGTGCCAGCAGCGTAGCTACTGTCGCAGATACGCAGTATTTT
NA,NA,TRBV28,TRBJ1-1,CASSPGGGGGTEAFF,TGTGCCAGCAGTCCGGGCGGGGGAGGGGGCACTGAAGCTTTCTTT
TRBD1,few,TRBV27,TRBJ2-7,CASSPGTGTDYEQYF,TGTGCCAGCAGTCCCGGGACAGGGACGGACTACGAGCAGTACTTC
NA,once,TRBV12-5,TRBJ2-7,CASGVTGPYEQYF,TGTGCTAGTGGTGTTACAGGGCCCTACGAGCAGTACTTC
TRBD1,NA,TRBV7-9,TRBJ1-4,CASAGTAEKLFF,TGTGCCAGCGCGGGGACAGCCGAAAAACTGTTTTTT
NA,few,TRBV27,TRBJ2-7,CASSLLGPAYEQYF,TGTGCCAGCAGTTTATTAGGTCCGGCCTACGAGCAGTACTTC
TRBD2,NA,TRBV10-2,TRBJ2-7,CASSKGLAVYEQYF,TGCGCCAGCAGTAAGGGACTAGCGGTCTACGAGCAGTACTTC
NA,few,TRBV9,TRBJ2-3,CASRASTDTQYF,TGTGCCAGCAGGGCGAGCACAGATACGCAGTATTTT
NA,NA,TRBV27,TRBJ2-7,CASRYYEQYF,TGTGCCAGCAGGTATTACGAGCAGTACTTC
TRBD1,few,TRBV6-1,TRBJ2-7,CASQDRAYYEQYF,TGTGCCAGCCAGGACAGGGCTTACTACGAGCAGTACTTC
NA,few,TRBV10-3,TRBJ2-2,CAISDRGANTNTGELFF,TGTGCCATCAGTGATAGGGGGGCCAACACGAACACCGGGGAGCTGTTTTTT
NA,NA,TRBV7-8,TRBJ2-1,CASSLPLNGDLGLNEQFF,TGTGCCAGCAGCCTTCCACTTAACGGGGACTTGGGGCTCAATGAGCAGTTCTTC
NA,NA,TRBV2,TRBJ1-1,CASTAEVTEAFF,TGTGCCAGCACCGCAGAAGTCACTGAAGCTTTCTTT
NA,NA,TRBV7-6,TRBJ2-5,CASSLRSGPQQETQYF,TGTGCCAGCAGCTTACGGTCAGGACCCCAACAAGAGACCCAGTACTTC
NA,NA,TRBV5-1,TRBJ2-5,CASSLARGKETQYF,TGCGCCAGCAGCTTGGCGAGGGGGAAAGAGACCCAGTACTTC
NA,NA,TRBV5-6,TRBJ2-7,CASSGEGPTYEQYF,TGTGCCAGCAGCGGAGAGGGTCCAACCTACGAGCAGTACTTC